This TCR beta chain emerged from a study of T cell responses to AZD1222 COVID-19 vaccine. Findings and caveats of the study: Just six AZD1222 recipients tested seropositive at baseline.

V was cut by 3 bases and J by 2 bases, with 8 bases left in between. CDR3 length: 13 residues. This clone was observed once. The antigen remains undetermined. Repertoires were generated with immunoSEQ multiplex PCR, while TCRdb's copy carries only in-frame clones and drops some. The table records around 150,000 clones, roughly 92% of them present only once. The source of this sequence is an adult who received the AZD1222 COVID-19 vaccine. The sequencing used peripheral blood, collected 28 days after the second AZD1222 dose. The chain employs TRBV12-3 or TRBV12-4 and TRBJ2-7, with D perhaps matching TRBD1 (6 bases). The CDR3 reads CASSLYRAYEQYF. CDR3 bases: TGTGCCAGCAGTTTGTACAGGGCCTACGAGCAGTACTTC.